A selection of T cell receptor beta chains follows, all from one sample in a study of beta chain features in type 1 diabetes. The protocol was immunoSEQ multiplex PCR, while the TCRdb copy is restricted to in-frame clones and leaves out a portion. The repertoire holds some 370,000 clones, with around a tenth as singletons. The sequencing input was central memory CD4+ T cells from blood. These TCRs come from a man younger than 40 with type 1 diabetes. Each CDR3 is given with its conserved first and last residue. The D gene is left open where the match is weak. The size entry is marked missing in some rows and otherwise reads once, few, many or a size class.

many	TRBV5-6	-	11	TRBJ2-1	CASSLLSEQFF	TGTGCCAGCAGCTTGTTGAGTGAGCAGTTCTTC
many	TRBV28	-	11	TRBJ1-1	CASRGNTEAFF	TGTGCCAGCAGGGGAAACACTGAAGCTTTCTTT
few	TRBV6-6	-	15	TRBJ2-6	CASSRRLHGANVLTF	TGTGCCAGCAGCCGAAGGTTACATGGGGCCAACGTCCTGACTTTC
-	TRBV7-9	-	13	TRBJ1-1	CASSPEVGRVAFF	TGTGCCAGCAGCCCAGAGGTCGGACGAGTAGCTTTCTTT
few	TRBV19	-	12	TRBJ2-7	CASSPDRYEQYF	TGTGCCAGTAGTCCGGACAGATACGAGCAGTACTTC
-	TRBV14	-	16	TRBJ2-1	CASSLSWRRLDNEQFF	TGTGCCAGCAGCTTGTCCTGGCGTCGATTGGACAATGAGCAGTTCTTC
-	TRBV7-2	-	15	TRBJ2-1	CASSLQGRSYNEQFF	TGTGCCAGCAGCTTACAGGGGCGCTCCTACAATGAGCAGTTCTTC
-	TRBV6-5	-	13	TRBJ2-1	CASSSAEHLEQFF	TGTGCCAGCAGTTCCGCTGAGCATCTTGAGCAGTTCTTC
few	TRBV7-2	-	13	TRBJ1-2	CASSTSVNYGYTF	TGTGCCAGCAGCACCAGTGTCAACTATGGCTACACCTTC
few	TRBV14	TRBD2	19	TRBJ2-2	CASSRAVLAGRSNTGELFF	TGTGCCAGCAGCCGCGCTGTTCTAGCGGGGAGATCGAACACCGGGGAGCTGTTTTTT
-	TRBV2	-	14	TRBJ2-5	CASSERAYQETQYF	TGTGCCAGCAGTGAACGCGCCTACCAAGAGACCCAGTACTTC
once	TRBV4-2	-	18	TRBJ1-1	CASSQEPAGGGGRTEAFF	TGTGCCAGCAGCCAAGAACCAGCCGGTGGCGGGGGTCGGACTGAAGCTTTCTTT
few	TRBV5-4	TRBD1	14	TRBJ1-4	CASSAGTGREKLFF	TGTGCCAGCAGCGCCGGGACAGGGCGGGAAAAACTGTTTTTT
-	TRBV29-1	-	13	TRBJ1-1	CSVEQGQNTEAFF	TGCAGCGTTGAACAGGGTCAGAACACTGAAGCTTTCTTT
few	TRBV27	TRBD1	15	TRBJ1-5	CASSNEDRDSQPQHF	TGTGCCAGCAGCAACGAGGACAGGGATAGTCAGCCCCAGCATTTT
many	TRBV23-1	-	16	TRBJ1-4	CASSQCVQAVNEKLFF	TGCGCCAGCAGTCAATGCGTCCAGGCAGTCAATGAAAAACTGTTTTTT
-	TRBV11-3	TRBD1	17	TRBJ2-1	CASSLGNRGDSYNEQFF	TGTGCCAGCAGCTTAGGCAACAGGGGTGACTCCTACAATGAGCAGTTCTTC
few	TRBV2	-	13	TRBJ2-5	CATSLYRRETQYF	TGTGCCACGTCGTTATACAGAAGGGAGACCCAGTACTTC
few	TRBV29-1	-	16	TRBJ1-1	CSVPQGPMMMNTEAFF	TGCAGCGTTCCCCAGGGGCCGATGATGATGAACACTGAAGCTTTCTTT
-	TRBV9	TRBD2	18	TRBJ2-1	CASSVPRLGGESYNEQFF	TGTGCCAGCAGCGTACCCCGGCTTGGGGGGGAAAGCTACAATGAGCAGTTCTTC
-	TRBV20-1	-	11	TRBJ1-5	CSARDRDRAHF	TGCAGTGCTAGAGATCGCGACAGAGCGCATTTT
-	TRBV6-6	-	13	TRBJ2-7	CASSLIQDYEQYF	TGTGCCAGCAGTCTCATTCAAGATTACGAGCAGTACTTC
-	TRBV27	TRBD2	13	TRBJ2-7	CASKRAGGDEQYF	TGTGCCAGCAAAAGGGCGGGGGGCGACGAGCAGTACTTC
many	TRBV25-1	TRBD2	16	TRBJ2-5	CASSAGLAGGRETQYF	TGTGCCAGCAGTGCCGGACTAGCGGGAGGGCGGGAGACCCAGTACTTC
few	TRBV7-2	-	16	TRBJ2-2	CASSPDVGGNTGELFF	TGTGCCAGCAGCCCTGACGTGGGCGGTAACACCGGGGAGCTGTTTTTT
many	TRBV28	-	15	TRBJ1-3	CASSTPGLSGNTIYF	TGTGCCAGCAGCACTCCGGGACTCTCTGGAAACACCATATATTTT
many	TRBV15	-	13	TRBJ1-3	CATSRGTGNTIYF	TGTGCCACCAGCAGGGGAACTGGAAACACCATATATTTT
-	TRBV6-6	-	14	TRBJ2-7	CATMRESASYEQYF	TGTGCCACAATGAGGGAATCAGCTAGCTACGAGCAGTACTTC
-	TRBV5-1	-	14	TRBJ2-3	CASSLRAGTDTQYF	TGCGCCAGCAGCTTACGCGCGGGAACAGATACGCAGTATTTT
few	TRBV7-3	-	12	TRBJ1-5	CASSLPGQPQHF	TGTGCCAGCAGCCTCCCCGGGCAGCCCCAGCATTTT
-	TRBV28	TRBD1	15	TRBJ1-4	CASSLQGALSEKLFF	TGTGCCAGCAGCTTGCAGGGGGCCTTGAGTGAAAAACTGTTTTTT
few	TRBV5-1	-	13	TRBJ1-1	CASSSGPNLEAFF	TGCGCCAGCAGCTCGGGACCGAACTTGGAAGCTTTCTTT
-	TRBV6-1	-	13	TRBJ1-1	CASSEQVNTEAFF	TGTGCCAGCAGTGAACAAGTTAACACTGAAGCTTTCTTT
few	TRBV19	TRBD2	13	TRBJ2-5	CASSMSGRKTQYF	TGTGCCAGTAGTATGAGCGGGAGGAAGACCCAGTACTTC
few	TRBV2	TRBD1	15	TRBJ2-5	CASRNSGTGGETQYF	TGTGCCAGCAGGAACTCCGGGACAGGGGGAGAGACCCAGTACTTC
few	TRBV19	-	14	TRBJ2-1	CASRRGASGNEQFF	TGTGCCAGTCGGAGGGGGGCCTCCGGGAATGAGCAGTTCTTC
-	TRBV5-4	TRBD1	15	TRBJ2-7	CASSLVSGGMGEQYF	TGTGCCAGCAGCTTGGTGTCAGGGGGTATGGGCGAGCAGTACTTC
-	TRBV6-6	TRBD1	13	TRBJ2-1	CASWDRYYNEQFF	TGTGCCAGCTGGGACAGGTACTACAATGAGCAGTTCTTC
-	TRBV18	-	14	TRBJ2-2	CASSPQGTNGELFF	TGTGCCAGCTCACCTCAGGGGACGAACGGGGAGCTGTTTTTT
few	TRBV9	-	14	TRBJ2-3	CASSYWRGGDTQYF	TGTGCCAGCAGCTATTGGCGTGGGGGAGATACGCAGTATTTT
few	TRBV6-1	-	15	TRBJ2-2	CASSLGTFNTGELFF	TGTGCCAGCAGTCTCGGGACTTTTAACACCGGGGAGCTGTTTTTT
-	TRBV7-2	-	16	TRBJ2-7	CASSAKGGDGSYEQYF	TGTGCCAGCAGCGCAAAAGGGGGAGACGGCTCCTACGAGCAGTACTTC
many	TRBV29-1	TRBD1	11	TRBJ1-1	CSVDPGQQAFF	TGCAGCGTAGACCCGGGACAGCAAGCTTTCTTT